Presented here are 18 T cell receptor beta chains from one specimen sequenced in a study of blood T cell repertoires in COVID-19. Here immunoSEQ multiplex PCR was the method, and the copy in TCRdb shows in-frame clones only, minus some. The table shows about 210,000 clones, with 85% to 90% occurring only once. Sequencing was done on a sample of peripheral blood. Receptor source: a man in his sixties who had recovered from COVID-19.

The chain employs TRBV28 and TRBJ1-1; perhaps TRBD1 as D (6 bases). Trimming took 8 bases from V and 5 from J, leaving 15 bases between them. Germline values: CDR1 MDHEN, CDR2 SYDVKM. The CDR3 length is 13 residues. CDR3 coding DNA: TGTGCCAGCGTCCTTACAGGGTTGACTGAAGCTTTCTTT. It specifies CASVLTGLTEAFF.

The chain has TRBV11-1 and TRBJ1-1; no firm D call. The CDR3 totals 15 residues. Germline loops: CDR1 SGHAT, CDR2 FQDESV (reference sequence). V dropped 5 bases and J dropped 4 bases, with 17 bases sitting between them. The CDR3 loop is CASSGQRVASTEAFF. For the CDR3, the DNA is TGTGCCAGCAGCGGGCAGAGGGTCGCGTCCACTGAAGCTTTCTTT. Looking up the rest from reference TRBV11-1 and TRBJ1-1 gives the full variable domain: EAEVAQSPRYKITEKSQAVAFWCDPISGHATLYWYRQILGQGPELLVQFQDESVVDDSQLPKDRFSAERLKGVDSTLKIQPAELGDSAMYLCASSGQRVASTEAFFGQGTRLTVV.

The chain uses TRBV7-2 and TRBJ2-7; D might be TRBD2 (5 bases). Germline V gene data show CDR1 as SGHTA and CDR2 as FQGNSA. This CDR3 has 15 amino acids. Trimming left V 4 bases short and J 2 bases short, with 15 bases between. The CDR3 loop is CASSSSPGTTYEQYF. The DNA of the CDR3 is TGTGCCAGCAGCTCCTCACCGGGAACCACCTACGAGCAGTACTTC. Looking up the rest from reference TRBV7-2 and TRBJ2-7 gives the full variable domain: GAGVSQSPSNKVTEKGKDVELRCDPISGHTALYWYRQSLGQGLEFLIYFQGNSAPDKSGLPSDRFSAERTGGSVSTLTIQRTQQEDSAVYLCASSSSPGTTYEQYFGPGTRLTVT.

The V call is TRBV9, the J call TRBJ2-7, with D perhaps TRBD2 (6 bases). V lost 0 bases to trimming and J lost 0 bases, with 16 bases between them. The germline V gene has CDR1 SGDLS and CDR2 YYNGEE. The CDR3 has 17 residues. CDR3 residues: CASSVGGRRGSSYEQYF. The CDR3 DNA sequence: TGTGCCAGCAGCGTAGGGGGACGGAGGGGAAGCTCCTACGAGCAGTACTTC.

The chain carries TRBV27 and TRBJ2-7; 10 nucleotides agree with TRBD1. V lost 7 bases and J lost 7; bases outside the gene matches: 10. In germline, CDR1 is MNHEY, CDR2 SMNVEV (reference sequence). CDR3 size: 14 residues. Written as DNA, the CDR3 is TGTGCCAGCAAGTTAGGGACAGGGGCTCGAGAGCAGTACTTC. As protein: CASKLGTGAREQYF.

This clone appeared a few times. This sequence joins TRBV6-6 and TRBJ2-5; D uncertain. Between the trimmed V and J ends, which lost 2 bases and 6 bases, there was a span of 4 bases. The CDR3 consists of 11 residues. Germline V gene data show CDR1 as MNHNY and CDR2 as SVGAGI (reference sequence). CDR3 residues: CASSYGKTQYF. The CDR3 DNA reads TGTGCCAGCAGTTACGGCAAGACCCAGTACTTC.

The rearrangement links TRBV19 to TRBJ1-2; 7 bases agree with TRBD1. The germline gives CDR1 LNHDA, CDR2 SQIVND (reference sequence). With V trimmed by 2 bases and J by 4 bases, 4 bases remained unmatched. This CDR3 region has 14 residues. CDR3 coding DNA: TGTGCCAGTAGTATATCCCGGGACAGCTATGGCTACACCTTC. This encodes CASSISRDSYGYTF.

The genes are TRBV12-3 or TRBV12-4 and TRBJ2-1; perhaps TRBD2 as D (6 bases). The CDR3 is made up of 13 amino acids. V shed 7 bases and J shed 8 bases, with 15 bases lying between them. CDR3 sequence (DNA): TGTGCCAGCACCCCCCGGGGGTTCGATGAGCAGTTCTTC. Its translation: CASTPRGFDEQFF.

This clone was found once. The chain employs TRBV20-1 and TRBJ1-2, with TRBD1 matching over 7 bases. J lost 2 bases, V lost 3 bases, and 3 bases had no gene match. From germline, CDR1 is DFQATT and CDR2 SNEGSKA (reference sequence). The CDR3 runs to 13 residues. The CDR3 DNA reads TGCAGTGCTAGTTCAGGGGGAAACTATGGCTACACCTTC. Encoded protein: CSASSGGNYGYTF.

The chain is built from TRBV6-6 and TRBJ1-3; no clear D. V was clipped by 4 bases and J by 0 bases, with 13 bases between them. The germline CDR1 and CDR2 sequences are MNHNY and SVGAGI (reference sequence). There are 16 residues in the CDR3. The CDR3 loop is CASSFAPESSGNTIYF. CDR3 in DNA: TGTGCCAGCAGTTTCGCTCCCGAGAGCTCTGGAAACACCATATATTTT.

This rearrangement joins TRBV6-5 to TRBJ2-4, with D possibly TRBD1 on 5 matching bases. The CDR3 loop spans 14 amino acids. The germline V gene encodes CDR1 MNHEY and CDR2 SVGAGI. The V end lost 2 bases, the J end lost 9 bases, and 14 bases lay between the germline ends. This CDR3 is CASSYGSGQGIQYF. CDR3 sequence (DNA): TGTGCCAGCAGTTACGGTTCAGGGCAAGGCATTCAGTACTTC.

This chain joins TRBV19 and TRBJ1-3, with D maybe TRBD1 (6 bases). CDR1 and CDR2 from the germline V gene are LNHDA and SQIVND (reference sequence). V was trimmed by 7 bases and J by 0 bases, leaving 16 bases between them. The CDR3 length is 16 residues. The chain's CDR3 is CASKGVARFSGNTIYF. The CDR3 DNA sequence: TGTGCCAGTAAGGGGGTGGCACGGTTCTCTGGAAACACCATATATTTT.

The CDR3 here is CASSLEGNPNQPQHF. In DNA form, the CDR3 reads TGTGCCAGCAGTTTAGAGGGTAATCCTAATCAGCCCCAGCATTTT. V is TRBV27 and J is TRBJ1-5, with no clear D. Germline V gene lookup returns CDR1 MNHEY and CDR2 SMNVEV (reference sequence). This CDR3 is 15 amino acids long. Trimming took off 2 bases at V and 4 bases at J, with 12 bases between the two ends.

Details on this clone: At one end, the junction sequence differs from germline, possibly due to a read error. The chain has TRBV5-4 and TRBJ1-1; 10 bases fit TRBD1. The CDR3 runs 15 residues. Germline V gene data show CDR1 as SGHNT and CDR2 as YYREEE (reference sequence). CDR3 loop: CTSINSDRGGSEAFF. The CDR3 nucleotides are TGTACCAGCATCAATTCGGACAGGGGGGGATCTGAAGCTTTCTTT. Looking up the rest from reference TRBV5-4 and TRBJ1-1 gives the full variable domain: ETGVTQSPTHLIKTRGQQVTLRCSSQSGHNTVSWYQQALGQGPQFIFQYYREEENGRGNFPPRFSGLQFPNYSSELNVNALELDDSALYLCTSINSDRGGSEAFFGQGTRLTVV.

As concerns this clone: Other nucleotide sequences from this sample produce the same CDR3. V is TRBV18 and J is TRBJ1-2; the D is unclear. CDR3 length: 13 residues. V was cut by 2 bases and J by 5 bases, with 9 bases left in between. Germline V CDR1 and CDR2: KGHSH, LQKENI. The CDR3 coding sequence is TGTGCCAGCTCACCAGCTGGAGATTATGGCTACACCTTC. The encoded protein is CASSPAGDYGYTF.

The rearrangement links TRBV18 to TRBJ2-1; 14 positions match TRBD2. The V segment lost 5 bases and the J segment 6 bases; nucleotides outside the gene matches: 6. This CDR3 spans 16 amino acids. The germline CDR1 and CDR2 sequences are KGHSH and LQKENI. CDR3 nucleotide sequence: TGTGCCAGCTCAGGATCGACTAGCGGGAGGGTCAATGAGCAGTTCTTC. Encoded protein: CASSGSTSGRVNEQFF.

The rearrangement joins TRBV5-1 to TRBJ1-1; TRBD1 aligns across 7 bases. In germline, CDR1 is SGHRS, CDR2 YFSETQ. V trimming: 3 bases; J trimming: 1 base; junction bases outside the gene matches: 3. The CDR3 length is 14 residues. The CDR3: CASSSTGTNTEAFF. CDR3 DNA: TGCGCCAGCAGCTCGACAGGGACGAACACTGAAGCTTTCTTT.

This sequence joins TRBV27 and TRBJ2-1, with 9 bases fitting TRBD2. CDR1 MNHEY and CDR2 SMNVEV come from the germline V gene (reference sequence). This CDR3 contains 15 residues. V lost 4 bases, J lost 8 bases, and 9 bases stayed unmatched. In DNA form, the CDR3 reads TGTGCCAGCAGTTGGATAGCGGGAGTTCGATATGAGCAGTTCTTC. It translates to CASSWIAGVRYEQFF.